A single sample is the source of the 8 T cell receptor beta chains below, sequenced in a study of lymphopenia after photon versus proton radiotherapy. Data came from immunoSEQ multiplex PCR; TCRdb stores just in-frame clones and leaves some out. The sample yields 55,000 to 75,000 clones, approximately 90% seen once. Here the sequenced sample was peripheral blood, taken from a patient treated with photon-based radiotherapy. The receptor set was obtained from a woman between 65 and 79 years old with pancreatic cancer.

As regards this clone: This CDR3 is also generated by other DNA sequences in the sample. The chain links TRBV19 to TRBJ2-2; either TRBD1 or TRBD2 may supply D (5 bases each). The V end lost 6 bases, the J end lost 0 bases, and 8 bases lay between the germline ends. Per the germline V gene, CDR1 is LNHDA and CDR2 is SQIVND (reference sequence). The CDR3 is 14 amino acids. This chain's CDR3 is CASSPGPNTGELFF. The CDR3 nucleotides are TGTGCCAGTAGCCCGGGACCGAACACCGGGGAGCTGTTTTTT.

The rearrangement links TRBV5-1 to TRBJ1-2, with 7 bases matching TRBD1. Germline CDR1 SGHRS, CDR2 YFSETQ. V lost 4 bases to trimming and J lost 8 bases; unmatched junction nucleotides: 14. The CDR3 consists of 15 residues. CDR3 in amino acids: CASSPELTGMGGYTF. The CDR3 coding sequence is TGCGCCAGCAGCCCCGAATTGACAGGGATGGGAGGCTACACCTTC.

The chain couples TRBV5-4 to TRBJ2-3, with D perhaps TRBD2 (6 bases). There are 14 residues in the CDR3. The germline CDR1 and CDR2 sequences are SGHNT and YYREEE (reference sequence). The V gene lost 0 bases and the J gene lost 4 bases, with 9 bases spanning the gap. CDR3 region: CASSLGGVADTQYF. The CDR3 DNA follows: TGTGCCAGCAGCTTGGGCGGGGTCGCAGATACGCAGTATTTT. Combining the CDR3 with reference TRBV5-4 and TRBJ2-3 gives the whole variable domain ETGVTQSPTHLIKTRGQQVTLRCSSQSGHNTVSWYQQALGQGPQFIFQYYREEENGRGNFPPRFSGLQFPNYSSELNVNALELDDSALYLCASSLGGVADTQYFGPGTRLTVL.

This clone appeared a single time. CDR3 DNA: TGCGCCAGCAGCCAAGAATTTCCCCGACAGGGGGCAGTCTACAATGAGCAGTTCTTC. Its protein product is CASSQEFPRQGAVYNEQFF. The chain couples TRBV4-3 to TRBJ2-1, with 10 bases that match TRBD1. Losses at the gene ends were 0 bases for V and 3 bases for J; bases not matched to a gene: 11. Germline V gene data show CDR1 as LGHNA and CDR2 as YSLEER. The CDR3 runs to 19 residues.

V and J are TRBV19 and TRBJ2-1; 8 bases fit TRBD2. Losses at the gene ends were 3 bases for V and 7 bases for J; bases not matched to a gene: 8. The CDR3 has 15 residues. The germline CDR1 and CDR2 sequences are LNHDA and SQIVND (reference sequence). CDR3 sequence: CASSMTGGIQNEQFF. CDR3 nucleotide sequence: TGTGCCAGTAGTATGACGGGAGGGATACAAAATGAGCAGTTCTTC.

This clone has only one observation. This chain uses TRBV5-6 with TRBJ1-3; no firm D call. Germline V CDR1 and CDR2: SGHDT, YYEEEE. Trimming took off 1 base at V and 2 bases at J, with 13 bases between the two ends. The CDR3 has 16 amino acids. This CDR3 reads CASSLLSPSAGNTIYF. CDR3 nucleotide sequence: TGTGCCAGCAGCTTGCTCAGCCCGTCCGCTGGAAACACCATATATTTT.

The V gene is TRBV19, the J gene TRBJ2-2, with 7 bases lining up with TRBD2. The CDR3 length is 15 residues. In germline, CDR1 is LNHDA, CDR2 SQIVND (reference sequence). V lost 4 bases, J lost 6 bases, and 8 bases stayed unmatched. The CDR3 region is CASSSRGSPPGELFF. The DNA of the CDR3 is TGTGCCAGTAGTAGCCGCGGGAGCCCCCCCGGGGAGCTGTTTTTT.

The V and J genes are TRBV25-1 and TRBJ1-2, with D possibly being TRBD1 (5 bases). V gave up 4 bases and J gave up 2 bases, with 11 bases separating them. This CDR3 spans 14 amino acids. CDR1 is MGHDK and CDR2 is SYGVNS in the germline V gene. CDR3 sequence: CASSGPGENYGYTF. In nucleotides, the CDR3 is TGTGCCAGCAGTGGACCGGGGGAGAACTATGGCTACACCTTC.